Below are 22 T cell receptor beta chains sequenced from a single sample in a study of identifying expanded T cells in peripheral blood. The data were produced by immunoSEQ multiplex PCR, yet TCRdb's version contains in-frame clones alone and is incomplete. The table records about 94,000 clones, over 75% of them present only once. Material for sequencing was blood. These receptors originate from a person between 18 and 69 years old in good health.

The CDR3: CASSGGNSPLHF. The CDR3 DNA follows: TGTGCCAGCAGTGGCGGTAATTCACCCCTCCACTTT. This chain links TRBV6-1 with TRBJ1-6; D gene unclear. Trimming cost V 4 bases and J 6 bases, with 4 bases left between them. Per the germline V gene, CDR1 is MNHNS and CDR2 is SASEGT. This CDR3 is 12 amino acids long.

This chain joins TRBV4-1 and TRBJ2-7, with D possibly called TRBD1 or TRBD2 (5 bases each). Germline V gene data show CDR1 as MGHRA and CDR2 as YSYEKL. V was clipped by 4 bases and J by 3 bases, with 13 bases between them. The CDR3 totals 14 residues. CDR3 DNA sequence: TGCGCCAGCAGCCCCGGGACGTGGGGCTACGAGCAGTACTTC. Encoded protein: CASSPGTWGYEQYF.

This clone was recorded only once. The chain employs TRBV21-1 and TRBJ2-1; no check of the table's D call, TRBD2, against the DNA was made. TRBV21-1 is reported as a pseudogene. CDR3 length: 17 residues. CDR3 nucleotides: TGTGCCAGCATCCAAAAGGGACTCCAGAGCTCCTACAATGAGCAGTTCTTC. This translates into CASIQKGLQSSYNEQFF.

The rearrangement joins TRBV5-4 to TRBJ2-3; 8 bases line up with TRBD2. The germline V gene encodes CDR1 SGHNT and CDR2 YYREEE (reference sequence). The junction had 8 bases not matched to a gene; V was cut back by 3 bases and J by 2 bases. The CDR3 consists of 16 residues. CDR3 loop: CASSSRSSGYTDTQYF. The CDR3 nucleotides read TGTGCCAGCAGCTCCCGGTCTAGCGGGTACACAGATACGCAGTATTTT.

This chain uses TRBV7-8 with TRBJ2-5; 9 bases agree with TRBD1. V lost 0 bases, J lost 7 bases, and 9 bases stayed unmatched. Germline CDR1 SGHVS, CDR2 FQNEAQ. The CDR3 has 16 residues. Here the CDR3 reads CASSLAGGTGIGTQYF. As DNA, the CDR3 is TGTGCCAGCAGCTTAGCAGGCGGGACAGGGATCGGGACCCAGTACTTC. The whole variable domain, filled in from reference TRBV7-8 and TRBJ2-5, reads GAGVSQSPRYKVAKRGQDVALRCDPISGHVSLFWYQQALGQGPEFLTYFQNEAQLDKSGLPSDRFFAERPEGSVSTLKIQRTQQEDSAVYLCASSLAGGTGIGTQYFGPGTRLLVL.

The chain has TRBV30 and TRBJ1-5, with 7 bases that match TRBD1. The CDR3 totals 14 residues. V lost 5 bases, J lost 2 bases, and 6 bases stayed unmatched. Germline CDR1 GTSNPN, CDR2 SVGIG (reference sequence). The chain's CDR3 is CAWSGGGGNQPQHF. CDR3 coding DNA: TGTGCCTGGTCTGGAGGGGGCGGCAATCAGCCCCAGCATTTT.

The V and J genes are TRBV2 and TRBJ2-1; D gene uncertain. The CDR3 has 16 residues. V lost 2 bases and J lost 0, with 11 bases in between. CDR1 is SNHLY and CDR2 is FYNNEI in the germline V gene. The CDR3 nucleotides read TGTGCCAGCAGTGAACGGAGCCCCTACTCCTACAATGAGCAGTTCTTC. Its protein is CASSERSPYSYNEQFF.

This chain joins TRBV5-4 and TRBJ2-2; the D is unclear. Germline V gene data show CDR1 as SGHNT and CDR2 as YYREEE (reference sequence). The V end lost 0 bases, the J end lost 7 bases, and 10 bases lay between the germline ends. This CDR3 comprises 14 residues. The CDR3: CASSLGGTGGELFF. The DNA for the CDR3 is TGTGCCAGCAGCTTGGGAGGAACGGGCGGGGAGCTGTTTTTT.

This clone was seen more than once but under ten times. The V and J genes are TRBV7-3 and TRBJ1-6, with 9 bases matching TRBD1. This CDR3 has 15 amino acids. The germline V gene encodes CDR1 SGHTA and CDR2 FQGTGA. V was pared by 3 bases and J by 3 bases, with 0 bases of the junction left unmatched. CDR3 residues: CASSLTGGYNSPLHF. DNA of the CDR3: TGTGCCAGCAGCTTGACAGGGGGCTATAATTCACCCCTCCACTTT.

In this sample, this clone turned up once. This chain connects TRBV11-3 to TRBJ2-1, with a possible D match to TRBD2 (5 bases). This CDR3 has 15 residues. V dropped 3 bases and J dropped 5 bases, with 14 bases sitting between them. Germline CDR1 is SGHNT and CDR2 is YENEEA. In DNA, the CDR3 is TGTGCCAGCAGCTTGGTCGGGGAACAGAACAATGAGCAGTTCTTC. Translation gives CASSLVGEQNNEQFF.

The chain employs TRBV19 and TRBJ1-5, with D perhaps TRBD1 (5 bases). CDR1 is LNHDA and CDR2 is SQIVND in the germline V gene (reference sequence). This CDR3 spans 15 amino acids. Trimming pared 1 base from V and 9 bases from J, leaving 16 bases between. CDR3 amino acids: CASSIAFDSPRPQHF. DNA of the CDR3: TGTGCCAGTAGTATAGCTTTTGACAGCCCGCGGCCCCAGCATTTT.

The chain links TRBV7-3 to TRBJ1-1; D uncertain. This CDR3 spans 14 amino acids. Germline lookup yields CDR1 SGHTA and CDR2 FQGTGA. The V end lost 1 base, the J end lost 0 bases, and 6 bases lay between the germline ends. The CDR3 sequence is CASSLMPLNTEAFF. CDR3 nucleotides: TGTGCCAGCAGCTTAATGCCCCTGAACACTGAAGCTTTCTTT. Based on the CDR3 plus reference TRBV7-3 and TRBJ1-1, the full variable domain is GAGVSQTPSNKVTEKGKYVELRCDPISGHTALYWYRQSLGQGPEFLIYFQGTGAADDSGLPNDRFFAVRPEGSVSTLKIQRTERGDSAVYLCASSLMPLNTEAFFGQGTRLTVV.

The chain has TRBV5-8 and TRBJ1-2, with D hard to call. Trimming removed 4 bases from V and 2 bases from J, with 9 bases in between. Germline CDR1 SGHTS, CDR2 YDEGEE. CDR3 length: 13 residues. This CDR3 is CASSRTGNYGYTF. As DNA, the CDR3 is TGTGCCAGCAGCAGGACGGGGAACTATGGCTACACCTTC.

The CDR3 spells CASSRRWTGTPDTQYF. The CDR3 DNA reads TGCGCCAGCTCCCGTCGTTGGACAGGGACGCCAGATACGCAGTATTTT. The chain is built from TRBV5-1 and TRBJ2-3; the match to TRBD1 covers 8 bases. CDR1 SGHRS and CDR2 YFSETQ come from the germline V gene. CDR3 length: 16 residues. J gave up 4 bases and V 7 bases, and 14 bases lay outside the gene matches. The full variable domain, with the rest looked up from reference TRBV5-1 and TRBJ2-3, is KAGVTQTPRYLIKTRGQQVTLSCSPISGHRSVSWYQQTPGQGLQFLFEYFSETQRNKGNFPGRFSGRQFSNSRSEMNVSTLELGDSALYLCASSRRWTGTPDTQYFGPGTRLTVL.

This chain joins TRBV5-1 and TRBJ1-2; D call uncertain. Deletions cut 2 bases from V and 7 bases from J, with 15 bases between. The CDR3 extends over 14 amino acids. Germline CDR1 SGHRS, CDR2 YFSETQ. The CDR3: CASSFGLADAGYTF. DNA for the CDR3: TGCGCCAGCAGCTTCGGACTCGCAGACGCTGGCTACACCTTC. The complete variable domain, with remaining parts taken from reference TRBV5-1 and TRBJ1-2, reads KAGVTQTPRYLIKTRGQQVTLSCSPISGHRSVSWYQQTPGQGLQFLFEYFSETQRNKGNFPGRFSGRQFSNSRSEMNVSTLELGDSALYLCASSFGLADAGYTFGSGTRLTVV.

The chain has TRBV10-3 and TRBJ1-1; D gene uncertain. CDR3 size: 15 residues. CDR1 ENHRY and CDR2 SYGVKD come from the germline V gene. Trimming took off 0 bases at V and 1 base at J, with 9 bases between the two ends. The CDR3, as DNA: TGTGCCATCAGTGAGTCCCCGGGATCGAACACTGAAGCTTTCTTT. It codes for CAISESPGSNTEAFF.

The J gene is TRBJ1-3, the V gene TRBV5-1; no reliable D call. Trimming pared 0 bases from V and 4 bases from J, leaving 8 bases between. From germline, CDR1 is SGHRS and CDR2 YFSETQ. The CDR3 is 14 residues long. DNA for the CDR3: TGCGCCAGCAGCTTGGGACTGTACGGAAACACCATATATTTT. Residues: CASSLGLYGNTIYF.

The gene calls are TRBV27 and TRBJ2-7; a possible D gene is TRBD2 (5 bases). Trimming left V 6 bases short and J 13 bases short, with 19 bases between. Germline V lookup: CDR1 MNHEY, CDR2 SMNVEV (reference sequence). The CDR3 consists of 12 residues. CDR3 protein: CASSPSGLRLYF. The CDR3 DNA reads as TGTGCCAGCAGCCCCTCGGGGTTAAGACTATACTTC.

The chain employs TRBV4-1 and TRBJ2-7; 10 positions agree with TRBD1. CDR3 length equals 17 residues. Germline assignment: CDR1 MGHRA and CDR2 YSYEKL. V lost 1 base to trimming and J lost 3 bases; unmatched junction nucleotides: 9. CDR3 nucleotides: TGCGCCAGCAGCCAAGTTGCTGATGGGACAGGGGTCTACGAGCAGTACTTC. Its protein is CASSQVADGTGVYEQYF.

This clone was counted a few times. The rearrangement links TRBV6-5 to TRBJ1-2; D call uncertain. The CDR3 consists of 12 residues. With 9 bases removed from V and 7 bases from J, the gap between germline ends came to 15 bases. Germline values: CDR1 MNHEY, CDR2 SVGAGI. CDR3 coding DNA: TGTGCCAGTAGGGATGGTGATCGTGGCTACACCTTC. Translating gives CASRDGDRGYTF.

V usage is TRBV9 and J usage is TRBJ1-2, with D maybe TRBD1 (5 bases). In germline, CDR1 is SGDLS, CDR2 YYNGEE. The V gene lost 7 bases and the J gene lost 3 bases, with 10 bases spanning the gap. The CDR3 sequence is 12 residues long. CDR3 in amino acids: CASWGHYYGYTF. The CDR3 DNA follows: TGTGCCAGCTGGGGCCATTACTATGGCTACACCTTC. Using reference TRBV9 and TRBJ1-2 for the parts outside the CDR3, the full variable domain is DSGVTQTPKHLITATGQRVTLRCSPRSGDLSVYWYQQSLDQGLQFLIQYYNGEERAKGNILERFSAQQFPDLHSELNLSSLELGDSALYFCASWGHYYGYTFGSGTRLTVV.

The table lists this clone with a count of one. The V and J genes are TRBV6-6 and TRBJ1-6; tentative D call: TRBD1 (5 bases). The germline V gene encodes CDR1 MNHNY and CDR2 SVGAGI (reference sequence). The CDR3 consists of 13 residues. Trimming took off 6 bases at V and 10 bases at J, with 13 bases between the two ends. The DNA of the CDR3 is TGTGCCAGCAGGGGGCTAGGCTGGTCACCCCTCCACTTT. Protein sequence: CASRGLGWSPLHF.